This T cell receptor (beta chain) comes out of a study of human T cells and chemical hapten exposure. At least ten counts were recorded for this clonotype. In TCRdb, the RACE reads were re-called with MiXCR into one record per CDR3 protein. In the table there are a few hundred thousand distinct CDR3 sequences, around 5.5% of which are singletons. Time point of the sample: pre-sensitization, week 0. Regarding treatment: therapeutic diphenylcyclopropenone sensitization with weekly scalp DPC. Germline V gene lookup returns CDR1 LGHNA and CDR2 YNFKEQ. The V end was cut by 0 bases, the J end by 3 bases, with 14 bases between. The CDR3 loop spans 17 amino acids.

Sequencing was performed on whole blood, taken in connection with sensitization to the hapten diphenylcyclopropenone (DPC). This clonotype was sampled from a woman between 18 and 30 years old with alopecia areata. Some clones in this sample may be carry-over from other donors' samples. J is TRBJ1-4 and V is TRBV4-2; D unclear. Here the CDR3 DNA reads TGTGCCAGCAGCCAAGAGTTAAGAGACACCGCTAATGAAAAACTGTTTTTT. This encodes CASSQELRDTANEKLFF.